The clone carrying this T cell receptor beta chain has just a few counts. This CDR3 is 13 amino acids long. The ends lost 6 bases at V and 6 bases at J; junction bases unmatched: 3. CDR1 is SQVTM, CDR2 ANQGSEA, per germline. TCRdb re-called the reads with MiXCR, one entry per CDR3 protein. The top ten hold 1.5% to 2% of the sample, which has 200,000 to 300,000 distinct CDR3 sequences, more than 9% seen once. These data belong to a study of T cell repertoires in cytomegalovirus infection. The chain is built from TRBV29-1 and TRBJ2-2; 11 bases line up with TRBD2. Material: PBMCs. This sequence was found in a human donor in good health (CMV status not recorded). Some clones in this sample may be carry-over from other donors' samples. CDR3 sequence (DNA): TGCAGCGTGTCGACTAGCGGGGCCGGGGAGCTGTTTTTT. It is translated as CSVSTSGAGELFF.